This section outlines one TCR beta chain sequence together with its context. The target antigen is unknown. This CDR3 is 14 amino acids long. CDR1 is MNHEY and CDR2 is SVGEGT in the germline V gene. Researchers collected around 2.5 ml of blood per donor. This entry belongs to a study of monozygotic twins with inflammatory bowel disease. Every TCR library consumed around 4,000 ng of total RNA. Each CDR3 protein gets one entry in TCRdb, which reprocessed the 5' RACE reads and gives no DNA. Its table lists 140,000 to 150,000 distinct CDR3 sequences. Study-wide results and caveats: Distinction of different T cell subtypes was not possible. With others, IBD patients shared fewer clonotypes than healthy twins did, especially with disease activity.

The chain is built from TRBV6-2 or TRBV6-3 and TRBJ2-1. Material: blood. This TCR was sampled from a human donor with ulcerative colitis or Crohn's disease, or a healthy co-twin of an affected twin (not recorded which). CDR3 region: CASSYSEITNEQFF.